The text below deals with one T cell receptor (beta chain). Its cognate antigen is unknown. CDR3 length: 14 amino acids. V was cut by 8 bases and J by 0 bases, with 13 bases left in between. Germline loops: CDR1 SGHTA, CDR2 FQGNSA. Alongside a J-beta primer mix, a sample-barcoded 5' primer served in a second PCR lasting about 7 to 11 cycles. A single record per CDR3 protein comes from TCRdb applying MiXCR to the 5' RACE reads. The repertoire holds about 930,000 distinct CDR3 sequences, about 28% seen once, with roughly a tenth in the top ten. This sample is drawn from a study of blood T cells in healthy people across ages. Study-level points and caveats: The CMV status of each donor remained undetermined, and this could have confounded shifts in expanded clonotypes. What prevented conclusive comparison of naive and antigen-experienced cells was that PBMCs were unsorted.

These records were also assigned to another study, of T cells of mothers and their children. That study reports: Each mother gave over 8.5 million TCR beta CDR3 reads; each child, some 3 million. The search for persistent microchimeric T cell clones detected none.

The rearrangement uses TRBV7-2 and TRBJ1-1; the D gene is possibly TRBD1 (5 bases). Input material: blood. This receptor was taken from a woman aged 40 to 50 in good health. The CDR3 loop reads CASDLRGVNTEAFF. In nucleotides, the CDR3 is TGTGCCAGCGACCTTAGAGGGGTGAACACTGAAGCTTTCTTT.